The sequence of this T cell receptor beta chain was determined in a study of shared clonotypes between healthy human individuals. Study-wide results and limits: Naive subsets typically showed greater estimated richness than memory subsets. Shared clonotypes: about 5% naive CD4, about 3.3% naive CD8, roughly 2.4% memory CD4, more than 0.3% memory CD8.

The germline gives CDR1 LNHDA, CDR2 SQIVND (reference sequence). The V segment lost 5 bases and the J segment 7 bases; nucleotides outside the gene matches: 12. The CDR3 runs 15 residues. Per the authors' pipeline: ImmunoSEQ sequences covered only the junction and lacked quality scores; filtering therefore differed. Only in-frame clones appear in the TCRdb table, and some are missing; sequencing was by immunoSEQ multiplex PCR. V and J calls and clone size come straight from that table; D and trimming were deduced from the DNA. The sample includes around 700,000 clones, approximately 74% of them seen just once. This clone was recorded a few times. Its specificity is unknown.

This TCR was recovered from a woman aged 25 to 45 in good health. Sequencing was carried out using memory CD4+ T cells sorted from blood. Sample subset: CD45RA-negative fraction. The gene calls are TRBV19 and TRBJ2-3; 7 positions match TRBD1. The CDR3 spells CASSATGDATNTQYF. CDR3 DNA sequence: TGTGCCAGTAGTGCCACAGGGGACGCGACGAATACGCAGTATTTT. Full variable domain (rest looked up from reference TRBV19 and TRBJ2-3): DGGITQSPKYLFRKEGQNVTLSCEQNLNHDAMYWYRQDPGQGLRLIYYSQIVNDFQKGDIAEGYSVSREKKESFPLTVTSAQKNPTAFYLCASSATGDATNTQYFGPGTRLTVL.